A selection of T cell receptor beta chains follows, all from one sample in a study of blood T cell repertoires in COVID-19. The method was immunoSEQ multiplex PCR; TCRdb's version includes in-frame clones alone and lacks a portion of them. The sample contains 300,000 to 450,000 clones, 75% to 90% of which appear only once. Sequencing was done on a sample of peripheral blood. The receptor source for this set is a woman between 18 and 29 years old with acute or convalescent COVID-19. Each CDR3 is given with its conserved first and last residue. The size entry is marked missing in some rows and otherwise reads once, few, many or a size class.

j_call v_call clone_size cdr3_aa
TRBJ2-3 TRBV11-2 . CASSFGVGGDTQYF
TRBJ1-1 TRBV28 . CASSLLRPNTEAFF
TRBJ2-5 TRBV27 . CASSQGGQGKETQYF
TRBJ1-2 TRBV5-5 . CASGAGTGDYGYTF
TRBJ1-2 TRBV18 few CASSPWTGANYGYTF
TRBJ2-1 TRBV5-4 . CASSPTGRMTYNEQFF
TRBJ1-2 TRBV6-5 . CASRGQGASGYTF
TRBJ1-1 TRBV12-3/TRBV12-4 . CASRKGYTEAFF
TRBJ1-5 TRBV19 once CASSMTGYQPQHF
TRBJ1-4 TRBV6-5 . CASSWTGLTTNEKLFF
TRBJ1-1 TRBV5-5 . CASSPTGSSEAFF
TRBJ2-3 TRBV10-2 . CASSPREVISTDTQYF
TRBJ1-4 TRBV19 . CASSRGTEEKLFF
TRBJ1-4 TRBV14 . CASRRGREWDEKLFF
TRBJ1-5 TRBV30 . CAWSSRRTVSSNQPQHF
TRBJ2-7 TRBV6-5 few CASSYSAGSYEQYF
TRBJ2-7 TRBV5-1 . CASTRTGGEQYF
TRBJ2-7 TRBV13 . CASSWGSSGSAYEQYF
TRBJ1-6 TRBV30 . CAWSLGTQYNSPLHF
TRBJ2-3 TRBV29-1 . CSALAGATTDTQYF
TRBJ1-1 TRBV21-1 . CASCAQGEREREQTEAFF
TRBJ2-1 TRBV4-1 . CASRYSGTLYNEQFF
TRBJ1-1 TRBV27 . CASSGTQGPRSEAFF
TRBJ1-5 TRBV29-1 few CSVASGGSNQPQHF
TRBJ2-2 TRBV7-9 . CASKAGTNTGELFF
TRBJ1-2 TRBV28 many CASYSPSIQGGGYTF
TRBJ1-3 TRBV7-6 . CASSLTGSPGNTIYF
TRBJ1-1 TRBV6-6 . CASSYSPGFDTEAFF
TRBJ1-1 TRBV6-5 once CATLTSPGTEAFF
TRBJ1-6 TRBV16 . CASSQYVTGQLPLHF
TRBJ2-3 TRBV5-4 . CASSLGQYSTDTQYF
TRBJ1-3 TRBV3-1/TRBV3-2 once CASSQERRDGNTIYF
TRBJ2-7 TRBV5-1 . CASSWNGEVQYF
TRBJ1-2 TRBV28 few CASGTPYGYTF
TRBJ2-1 TRBV13 . CASSLGRDRGHTEQFF